Included here is one T cell receptor beta chain sequence, with context. What it recognizes is unknown. This entry belongs to a study of CXCR3-negative and CXCR3-positive naive CD8 T cells. The study's findings and limits: Similar TRBV-TRBJ gene usage was seen in naive CXCR3-negative and CXCR3-positive cells, but not in memory cells. Against CXCR3-negative naive cells, CXCR3-positive naive cells showed more hydrophobic TRB CDR3s.

Cells that were CD45RO-CCR7+CD27+CD95- constituted naive CD8+ T cells. The CDR3 is 16 residues long. Germline CDR1 reads SGHRS; CDR2 reads YFSETQ. UMI-labeled TRB cDNA libraries were prepared by 5' RACE. After re-calling the 5' RACE reads, TCRdb lists one entry per CDR3 protein, DNA absent. The sample shows about 98,000 distinct CDR3 sequences, and roughly 1.1% sits with its ten largest clones. This receptor was identified in a human donor in good health. Some clones in this sample may be carry-over from other donors' samples. The specimen sequenced was naive CXCR3+ CD8+ T cells from blood. This sample's subset: CD45RO-CCR7+CD27+CD95- naive CD8+ T cells expressing CXCR3 (TNR3+). The chain uses TRBV5-1 and TRBJ2-2; TCRdb's assignment of TRBD2 cannot be checked, as there is no DNA. CDR3 region: CASSFPSGEYTGELFF.